Following are 21 T cell receptor beta chains from one sample sequenced in a study of shared clonotypes between healthy human individuals. Produced via immunoSEQ multiplex PCR; TCRdb's table is partial and in-frame only. The sample lists 1.4 million to 1.5 million clones; 95% to 97% were seen once. Input material: naive CD4+ T cells sorted from blood. Subset reported: CD45RA+ positively selected. These receptors were obtained from a man aged 25-40 years in good health.

The chain links TRBV4-3 to TRBJ2-1; D ambiguous. V lost 4 bases and J lost 5, with 12 bases in between. Looked up from germline, CDR1 is LGHNA and CDR2 is YSLEER. CDR3 length: 14 amino acids. This CDR3 is CASSLQGWDNEQFF. The CDR3 nucleotides are TGCGCCAGCAGCCTTCAAGGGTGGGACAATGAGCAGTTCTTC.

This sequence joins TRBV11-2 and TRBJ2-1; D may be TRBD2 (5 bases). The V end was cut by 3 bases, the J end by 7 bases, with 19 bases between. CDR1 is SGHAT and CDR2 is FQNNGV in the germline V gene. The CDR3 is 16 amino acids. DNA of the CDR3: TGTGCCAGCAGCTTCTTCTCCTCTAGCTTCTATAATGAGCAGTTCTTC. It yields the protein CASSFFSSSFYNEQFF.

The chain is built from TRBV28 and TRBJ2-5, with TRBD2 as a possible D gene (8 bases). There are 21 residues in the CDR3. Trimming cost V 5 bases and J 1 base, with 32 bases left between them. Per the germline V gene, CDR1 is MDHEN and CDR2 is SYDVKM. The CDR3 sequence: CASSTVWTGTTSDPLQETQYF. CDR3 DNA sequence: TGTGCCAGCAGTACGGTCTGGACAGGAACGACTAGCGACCCCCTCCAAGAGACCCAGTACTTC.

This clone has a single count. The chain uses TRBV18 and TRBJ2-7; no firm D call. The CDR3 loop spans 16 amino acids. Deletions cut 0 bases from V and 4 bases from J, with 16 bases between. Germline V gene lookup returns CDR1 KGHSH and CDR2 LQKENI. Here the CDR3 DNA reads TGTGCCAGCTCACCACCGGGCCTTTTAAGGGAATACGAGCAGTACTTC. Its protein is CASSPPGLLREYEQYF.

The V and J genes are TRBV9 and TRBJ1-2; D perhaps matches TRBD1 (6 bases). This CDR3 contains 14 residues. V was trimmed by 1 base and J by 8 bases, leaving 15 bases between them. CDR1 is SGDLS and CDR2 is YYNGEE in the germline V gene. CDR3 coding DNA: TGTGCCAGCAGCGTACCAGGACAGCTTGGGGGCTACACCTTC. Translated: CASSVPGQLGGYTF.

The V gene is TRBV14, the J gene TRBJ2-1, with TRBD1 matching over 8 bases. V was clipped by 3 bases and J by 5 bases; unmatched bases: 6. Per germline, CDR1 SGHDN and CDR2 FVKESK. This CDR3 is 15 amino acids long. CDR3 DNA sequence: TGTGCCAGCAGCCATGTAGGACAGGGACACAATGAGCAGTTCTTC. Protein: CASSHVGQGHNEQFF.

The V and J genes are TRBV9 and TRBJ2-2; D gene unclear. CDR1 is SGDLS and CDR2 is YYNGEE in the germline V gene. The V gene lost 1 base and the J gene lost 2 bases, with 3 bases spanning the gap. There are 13 residues in the CDR3. CDR3: CASSVPNTGELFF. CDR3 DNA sequence: TGTGCCAGCAGCGTACCCAACACCGGGGAGCTGTTTTTT.

The rearrangement joins TRBV29-1 to TRBJ2-6, with D hard to call. V lost 4 bases and J lost 2, with 9 bases in between. The CDR3 is 14 residues long. In germline, CDR1 is SQVTM, CDR2 ANQGSEA. DNA for the CDR3: TGCAGCGTTGGGTCCCAAGCTGGGGCCAACGTCCTGACTTTC. It specifies CSVGSQAGANVLTF. Complete variable domain (other parts from reference TRBV29-1 and TRBJ2-6): SAVISQKPSRDICQRGTSLTIQCQVDSQVTMMFWYRQQPGQSLTLIATANQGSEATYESGFVIDKFPISRPNLTFSTLTVSNMSPEDSSIYLCSVGSQAGANVLTFGAGSRLTVL.

The chain combines TRBV20-1 with TRBJ2-1; D remains ambiguous. The CDR3 length is 10 residues. Germline values: CDR1 DFQATT, CDR2 SNEGSKA (reference sequence). V lost 6 bases to trimming and J lost 10 bases, with 10 bases between them. The CDR3 spells CSAILIEQFF. For the CDR3, the DNA is TGCAGTGCCATCCTAATCGAGCAGTTCTTC.

This clone was recorded only once. The chain links TRBV7-2 to TRBJ1-5; D remains unclear. Germline V gene lookup returns CDR1 SGHTA and CDR2 FQGNSA. V lost 2 bases, J lost 3 bases, and 11 bases lay in between. The CDR3 contains 15 residues. DNA for the CDR3: TGTGCCAGCAGCTTATTTGGTCAGGTCAATCAGCCCCAGCATTTT. Translated: CASSLFGQVNQPQHF. Complete variable domain (other parts from reference TRBV7-2 and TRBJ1-5): GAGVSQSPSNKVTEKGKDVELRCDPISGHTALYWYRQSLGQGLEFLIYFQGNSAPDKSGLPSDRFSAERTGGSVSTLTIQRTQQEDSAVYLCASSLFGQVNQPQHFGDGTRLSIL.

The rearrangement links TRBV18 to TRBJ1-3, with 10 nucleotides matching TRBD1. The trim removed 3 bases at V and 3 bases at J, leaving 8 bases unmatched. The germline gives CDR1 KGHSH, CDR2 LQKENI. This CDR3 spans 17 amino acids. The CDR3 spells CASSPVRQGAIGNTIYF. In DNA, the CDR3 is TGTGCCAGCTCACCCGTTAGACAGGGGGCGATTGGAAACACCATATATTTT.

This rearrangement joins TRBV30 to TRBJ2-5, with D perhaps matching TRBD1 (6 bases). The CDR3 runs 14 residues. CDR1 GTSNPN and CDR2 SVGIG come from the germline V gene (reference sequence). Trimming stripped 6 bases from V and 2 bases from J, with 16 bases between. The CDR3 DNA sequence: TGTGCCTGTTCGGACAGACCTCCTCAAGAGACCCAGTACTTC. This translates into CACSDRPPQETQYF.

The table lists this clone with a count of one. The rearrangement uses TRBV27 and TRBJ2-2; 7 bases fit TRBD1. J was trimmed by 4 bases and V by 1 base; bases with no gene match: 9. CDR1 is MNHEY, CDR2 SMNVEV, per germline (reference sequence). The CDR3 length is 17 residues. CDR3 DNA: TGTGCCAGCAGTTTATACAGGGGCCCACCATTCACCGGGGAGCTGTTTTTT. This translates into CASSLYRGPPFTGELFF.

V and J are TRBV5-1 and TRBJ2-5; 8 bases fit TRBD1. After removal of 2 bases from V and 2 bases from J, the junction contained 8 bases not matched to a gene. CDR1 and CDR2 (germline): SGHRS, YFSETQ. The CDR3 covers 16 residues. In nucleotides, the CDR3 is TGCGCCAGCAGCTTAGGGACAGGTTTGGGGCAAGAGACCCAGTACTTC. Translation gives CASSLGTGLGQETQYF.

The chain links TRBV18 to TRBJ1-2, with D perhaps matching TRBD1 (5 bases). The germline V and J ends were trimmed by 3 bases and 4 bases, with 15 bases remaining between them. Germline-derived CDR1 and CDR2 are KGHSH and LQKENI. The CDR3 spans 15 residues. The chain's CDR3 is CASSPQTPGGYGYTF. CDR3 in DNA: TGTGCCAGCTCACCCCAAACCCCGGGGGGCTATGGCTACACCTTC.

V is TRBV5-1 and J is TRBJ2-7; 8 bases map to TRBD2. Losses at the gene ends were 1 base for V and 3 bases for J; bases not matched to a gene: 9. Germline assignment: CDR1 SGHRS and CDR2 YFSETQ. The CDR3 runs to 16 residues. The CDR3 DNA is TGCGCCAGCAGCTTGCTCCTTAGCGGGACCAACTACGAGCAGTACTTC. It yields the protein CASSLLLSGTNYEQYF.

V is TRBV9 and J is TRBJ1-3; D not certain. CDR3 size: 14 residues. Trimming removed 0 bases at V and 0 bases at J, with 4 bases between. CDR1 is SGDLS, CDR2 YYNGEE, per germline. The CDR3 reads CASSVEFSGNTIYF. Written as DNA, the CDR3 is TGTGCCAGCAGCGTAGAATTCTCTGGAAACACCATATATTTT.

J is TRBJ2-5 and V is TRBV18, with D possibly called TRBD1 or TRBD2 (5 bases each). V was shortened by 5 bases and J by 1 base, with 11 bases between the two germline ends. Germline loops: CDR1 KGHSH, CDR2 LQKENI. The length of the CDR3 is 14 residues. The CDR3 is CASSVRDGQETQYF. For the CDR3, the DNA is TGTGCCAGCTCAGTCCGGGACGGCCAAGAGACCCAGTACTTC.

The V call is TRBV20-1, the J call TRBJ2-7; D is undetermined. This CDR3 has 11 residues. V shed 2 bases and J shed 2 bases, with 4 bases lying between them. The germline V gene has CDR1 DFQATT and CDR2 SNEGSKA (reference sequence). In nucleotides, the CDR3 is TGCAGTGCTAGAAACACCTACGAGCAGTACTTC. This codes for CSARNTYEQYF.

This clone showed up just once. J is TRBJ2-1 and V is TRBV7-3; 10 bases are shared with TRBD2. V was pared by 5 bases and J by 0 bases, with 13 bases of the junction left unmatched. Germline CDR1 and CDR2: SGHTA and FQGTGA. The CDR3 is 19 residues long. CDR3 bases: TGTGCCAGCAGCACCCGAGAAGGGACTAGCGATAGCTCCTACAATGAGCAGTTCTTC. Amino acid sequence: CASSTREGTSDSSYNEQFF.

The rearrangement joins TRBV7-9 to TRBJ2-7; 12 bases agree with TRBD2. CDR3 size: 15 residues. CDR1 is SEHNR, CDR2 FQNEAQ, per germline (reference sequence). Trimming removed 4 bases from V and 2 bases from J; junction bases left unmatched: 3. In nucleotides, the CDR3 is TGTGCCAGCAGCTCCGCTAGCGGGAGGGCCTACGAGCAGTACTTC. It codes for CASSSASGRAYEQYF.